The rows below give T cell receptor beta chains drawn from one sample of a study of OX40 agonist ivuxolimab in advanced cancers. Profiled with immunoSEQ multiplex PCR; TCRdb holds only in-frame clones, not every one. Of roughly 38,000 clones in the sample, about 70% were seen once. This material consisted of CD4+ or CD8+ T cells sorted from blood, taken in a trial of the OX40 agonist ivuxolimab. These receptors were collected from an adult with an advanced solid tumor such as melanoma, head and neck, liver or kidney cancer. Each CDR3 is given with its conserved first and last residue. The D gene is left open where the match is weak. Clone size, where shown, is once, few, many, or a class for clones that have expanded.

j_call d_call clone_size v_call cdr3_nt cdr3_aa
TRBJ2-7 TRBD1 NA TRBV19 TGTGCCAGTAGTAGCCGGGACAGGGCCCACGAGCAGTACTTC CASSSRDRAHEQYF
TRBJ1-6 NA few TRBV19 TGTGCCAGTAGTACCACAGGGAATTGGATCCACTTT CASSTTGNWIHF
TRBJ1-5 NA NA TRBV5-6 TGTGCCAGCAGCTTTTATGCAGAAAATAGCAATCAGCCCCAGCATTTT CASSFYAENSNQPQHF
TRBJ1-1 NA NA TRBV19 TGTGCCAGTAGTATAGTGGTAGGCACTGAAGCTTTCTTT CASSIVVGTEAFF
TRBJ2-7 TRBD1 NA TRBV9 TGTGCCAGCAGCGTAGGCCTCCCGGGACAGAAACTCTACGAGCAGTACTTC CASSVGLPGQKLYEQYF
TRBJ1-4 NA NA TRBV2 TGTGCCGACCGAGGTCAGGAGGAAAAACTGTTTTTT CADRGQEEKLFF
TRBJ1-1 TRBD1 NA TRBV27 TGTGCCAGCAGTTTATTGGCAGGGGGGGTTACTGAAGCTTTCTTT CASSLLAGGVTEAFF
TRBJ1-1 NA NA TRBV7-9 TGTGCCAGCAGCTTAGAGGCGGGCCCGAACACTGAAGCTTTCTTT CASSLEAGPNTEAFF
TRBJ1-1 TRBD1 NA TRBV18 TGTGCCAGCTCCGCGGGGACAGGCCCTGACACTGAAGCTTTCTTT CASSAGTGPDTEAFF
TRBJ1-1 TRBD1 NA TRBV7-2 TGTGCCAGCAGCCCGAGGCGGGACAGCCCCCCTGGAGCTTTCTTT CASSPRRDSPPGAFF
TRBJ1-5 NA NA TRBV6-1 TGTGCCAGCAGAGCGAGGGGGGACAATCAGCCCCAGCATTTT CASRARGDNQPQHF
TRBJ1-3 NA NA TRBV5-1 TGCGCCAGCAGCTTGTTCAGTATGACCGGAAACACCATATATTTT CASSLFSMTGNTIYF
TRBJ1-5 TRBD1 NA TRBV4-1 TGCGCCAGCAGCCAAAGACAGGGAAATCAGCCCCAGCATTTT CASSQRQGNQPQHF